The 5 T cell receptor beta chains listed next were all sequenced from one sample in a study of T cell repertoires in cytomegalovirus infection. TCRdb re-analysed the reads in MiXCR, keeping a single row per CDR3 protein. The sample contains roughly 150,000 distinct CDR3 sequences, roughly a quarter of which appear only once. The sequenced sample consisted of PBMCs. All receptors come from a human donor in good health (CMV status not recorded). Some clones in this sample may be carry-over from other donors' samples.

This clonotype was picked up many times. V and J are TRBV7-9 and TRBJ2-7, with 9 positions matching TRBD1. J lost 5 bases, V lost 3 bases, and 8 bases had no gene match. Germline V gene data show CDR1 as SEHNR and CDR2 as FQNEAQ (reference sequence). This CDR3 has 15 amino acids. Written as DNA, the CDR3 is TGTGCCAGCAGCTTCGCCGGGACAGGGAGACACGAGCAGTACTTC. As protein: CASSFAGTGRHEQYF.

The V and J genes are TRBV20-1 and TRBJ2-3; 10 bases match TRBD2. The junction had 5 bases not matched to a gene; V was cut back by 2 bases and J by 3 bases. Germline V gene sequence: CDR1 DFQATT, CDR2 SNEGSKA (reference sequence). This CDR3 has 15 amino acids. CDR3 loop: CSARRLAGETDTQYF. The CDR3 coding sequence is TGCAGTGCTAGAAGGCTAGCGGGAGAAACAGATACGCAGTATTTT.

CDR3 DNA sequence: TGTGCCAGCAGTTTGGTACCGGCAAGGGATGGCTACACCTTC. It encodes CASSLVPARDGYTF. This sequence joins TRBV28 and TRBJ1-2; D remains ambiguous. CDR3 size: 14 residues. V lost 3 bases, J lost 6 bases, and 14 bases lay in between. CDR1 is MDHEN and CDR2 is SYDVKM in the germline V gene.

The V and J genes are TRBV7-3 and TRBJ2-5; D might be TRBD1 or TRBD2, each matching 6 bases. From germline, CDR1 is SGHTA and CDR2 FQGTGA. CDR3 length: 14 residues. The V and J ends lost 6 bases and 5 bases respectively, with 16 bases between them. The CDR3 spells CASRLGGQGETQYF. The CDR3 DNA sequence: TGTGCCAGCAGGCTAGGGGGGCAGGGGGAGACCCAGTACTTC.

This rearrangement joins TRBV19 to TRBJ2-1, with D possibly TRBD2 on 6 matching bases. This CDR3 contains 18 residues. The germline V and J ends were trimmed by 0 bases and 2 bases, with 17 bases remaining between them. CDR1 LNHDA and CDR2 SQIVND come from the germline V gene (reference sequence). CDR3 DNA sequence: TGTGCCAGTAGTATAGATGCCTCCGTAGCGGTTACCTACAATGAGCAGTTCTTC. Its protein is CASSIDASVAVTYNEQFF.